Shown below are 28 T cell receptor beta chains from a single sample sequenced in a study of blood T cells in healthy people across ages. Combining a sample-barcoded 5' primer with a J-beta primer mix, a second PCR ran for roughly 6 to 12 cycles. TCRdb recomputed calls from the 5' RACE reads with MiXCR, one row per CDR3 protein. The sample records about a million distinct CDR3 sequences, roughly 47% being singletons. Sequenced sample: blood. These receptor sequences come from a woman aged 60-75 years in good health.

This clonotype was detected once. One end of the junction varies from germline; a read error may be responsible. V usage is TRBV9 and J usage is TRBJ2-4, with TRBD1 identical over 8 bases. Germline lookup yields CDR1 SGDLS and CDR2 YYNGEE. The CDR3 has 16 residues. CDR3 residues: CASSVGTGSFKSIQYF. For the CDR3, the DNA is TGTGCCAGCAGCGTAGGGACAGGGTCCTTTAAAAGCATTCAGTACTTC.

This clonotype has a handful of counts. This sequence joins TRBV3-1 and TRBJ2-7, with 7 bases fitting TRBD1. V shed 4 bases and J 2 bases; nucleotides not matched to a gene: 11. The CDR3 totals 16 residues. Germline V lookup: CDR1 LGHDT, CDR2 YNNKEL (reference sequence). CDR3 in amino acids: CASSRTVGQTTYEQYF. CDR3 nucleotides: TGTGCCAGCAGCCGCACAGTGGGACAGACTACCTACGAGCAGTACTTC.

This clonotype was seen a single time. The J gene is TRBJ1-1, the V gene TRBV12-3 or TRBV12-4; D is unresolved. The CDR3 runs 12 residues. With 3 bases removed from V and 7 bases from J, the gap between germline ends came to 9 bases. The CDR3 sequence is CASSFTWVEAFF. CDR3 coding DNA: TGTGCCAGCAGTTTTACTTGGGTTGAAGCTTTCTTT.

V and J are TRBV20-1 and TRBJ1-5, with TRBD1 matching over 7 bases. Germline V lookup: CDR1 DFQATT, CDR2 SNEGSKA (reference sequence). CDR3 length: 18 amino acids. The trim removed 3 bases at V and 1 base at J, leaving 15 bases unmatched. Written as DNA, the CDR3 is TGCAGTGCTAGGCCCCCGACAGGGTTAAGAGGGAGCAATCAGCCCCAGCATTTT. Its protein is CSARPPTGLRGSNQPQHF.

In its sample, this clonotype was seen a few times. The rearrangement uses TRBV7-9 and TRBJ2-4; TRBD2 might be the D (5 bases). Germline CDR1 SEHNR, CDR2 FQNEAQ (reference sequence). Trimming pared 1 base from V and 4 bases from J, leaving 11 bases between. This CDR3 region has 15 residues. The CDR3 DNA is TGTGCCAGCAGCTTAGGAGGGTTCCAGAAAAACATTCAGTACTTC. This gives the protein CASSLGGFQKNIQYF.

This chain uses TRBV28 with TRBJ2-7, with 7 bases fitting TRBD2. The last part of the DNA fits TRBJ2-1 better; the J call may be wrong. The germline gives CDR1 MDHEN, CDR2 SYDVKM. The CDR3 has 17 residues. The CDR3 spells CASSPIPGGSGKGEQFF. CDR3 nucleotide sequence: TGTGCCAGCAGTCCGATCCCGGGGGGAAGCGGGAAGGGGGAGCAGTTCTTC.

The chain has TRBV5-1 and TRBJ2-1, with 13 bases aligning to TRBD2. There are 17 residues in the CDR3. CDR1 and CDR2 from the germline V gene are SGHRS and YFSETQ. J gave up 6 bases and V 3 bases, and 9 bases lay outside the gene matches. The CDR3 coding sequence is TGCGCCAGCAGCTGGGGGACTAGCGGGAAGGGTTTCAATGAGCAGTTCTTC. Translation: CASSWGTSGKGFNEQFF.

This clonotype was counted a few times. The genes are TRBV28 and TRBJ2-3, with 11 bases matching TRBD2. CDR1 MDHEN and CDR2 SYDVKM come from the germline V gene. With 2 bases clipped from V and 6 bases from J, the junction kept 10 bases outside the gene matches. There are 17 residues in the CDR3. CDR3 residues: CASSLPGTSGPQDTQYF. In nucleotides, the CDR3 is TGTGCCAGCAGTTTACCCGGGACTAGCGGTCCTCAGGATACGCAGTATTTT.

CDR3 DNA sequence: TGTGCCAGCAGCAAGGACAGGGGCTGGAACACTGAAGCTTTCTTT. Translated, it gives CASSKDRGWNTEAFF. The chain joins TRBV13 to TRBJ1-1; 9 nucleotides align to TRBD1. The CDR3 spans 15 residues. V shed 5 bases and J 1 base; nucleotides not matched to a gene: 5. Germline CDR1 reads PRHDT; CDR2 reads FYEKMQ (reference sequence).

V is TRBV24-1 and J is TRBJ2-1, with 14 bases matching TRBD2. Trimming at V came to 3 bases and at J to 3 bases, leaving 6 bases not matched to a gene. This CDR3 has 18 residues. Germline V gene sequence: CDR1 KGHDR, CDR2 SFDVKD. In DNA, the CDR3 is TGTGCCACCAGTGATACCGGACTAGCGGGGGGCCTCTACAATGAGCAGTTCTTC. Its translation: CATSDTGLAGGLYNEQFF.

This clonotype was seen a handful of times. The CDR3 bases are TGTGCCAGCAGTGGTTACAGGGACCAGCCCCAGCATTTT. Translation gives CASSGYRDQPQHF. The gene calls are TRBV25-1 and TRBJ1-5; tentative D call: TRBD1 (6 bases). Germline V gene lookup returns CDR1 MGHDK and CDR2 SYGVNS. V was trimmed by 4 bases and J by 7 bases, leaving 11 bases between them. This CDR3 contains 13 residues.

This clonotype was found a few times. The rearrangement uses TRBV12-3 or TRBV12-4 and TRBJ1-2, with D unresolved. Trimming left V 7 bases short and J 3 bases short, with 18 bases between. The CDR3 has 15 amino acids. The CDR3 nucleotides are TGTGCCAGCAAACCCGACTCAGCTACGCACTATGGCTACACCTTC. Its protein is CASKPDSATHYGYTF.

This clonotype was observed a few times. V gene TRBV7-2 combines with J gene TRBJ2-1, with D possibly matching TRBD2 (5 bases). The CDR3 extends over 12 amino acids. Germline lookup yields CDR1 SGHTA and CDR2 FQGNSA. With 6 bases removed from V and 9 bases from J, the gap between germline ends came to 12 bases. The CDR3 DNA reads TGTGCCAGCAGAAGGGAGCTTGCTGAGCAGTTCTTC. Translated, it gives CASRRELAEQFF.

The genes are TRBV5-1 and TRBJ1-2; D is undetermined. The CDR3 has 14 amino acids. V lost 3 bases and J lost 3, with 12 bases in between. Germline V lookup: CDR1 SGHRS, CDR2 YFSETQ. The CDR3 sequence: CASSSQVNDYGYTF. In DNA form, the CDR3 reads TGCGCCAGCAGCTCTCAGGTGAACGACTATGGCTACACCTTC.

V gene TRBV20-1 combines with J gene TRBJ2-5; a possible D gene is TRBD2 (6 bases). V lost 3 bases to trimming and J lost 5 bases, with 19 bases between them. The CDR3 is made up of 15 amino acids. The germline V gene has CDR1 DFQATT and CDR2 SNEGSKA (reference sequence). The CDR3 loop is CSARAPGLPTETQYF. The CDR3, as DNA: TGCAGTGCTAGGGCCCCGGGACTGCCTACGGAGACCCAGTACTTC.

This clonotype was detected a few times. The CDR3 DNA is TGTGCCAGCAGCTTGGCCCCGGAAAATCAGCCCCAGCATTTT. It specifies CASSLAPENQPQHF. The V and J genes are TRBV5-6 and TRBJ1-5; no firm D call. V lost 0 bases, J lost 4 bases, and 8 bases lay in between. Germline values: CDR1 SGHDT, CDR2 YYEEEE. This CDR3 has 14 residues.

This clonotype appeared a few times. The chain is built from TRBV28 and TRBJ2-4, with TRBD2 matching over 9 bases. The J call may be faulty, since TRBJ2-5 better matches the DNA end. The CDR3 totals 14 residues. Germline CDR1 MDHEN, CDR2 SYDVKM. The CDR3 sequence: CASSPSGTSETQYF. DNA for the CDR3: TGTGCCAGCAGTCCCTCCGGGACTAGCGAGACCCAGTACTTC.

This clonotype has more than one count but fewer than ten. The CDR3 is CASSPGHDTGTQYF. CDR3 in DNA: TGCGCCAGCAGCCCCGGGCACGATACCGGTACGCAGTATTTT. The V gene is TRBV5-1, the J gene TRBJ2-3; D not certain. The length of the CDR3 is 14 residues. Trimming left V 4 bases short and J 8 bases short, with 17 bases between. The germline CDR1 and CDR2 sequences are SGHRS and YFSETQ.

A few counts support this clonotype. The chain employs TRBV3-1 and TRBJ2-5; the D is unclear. Germline V gives CDR1 LGHDT, CDR2 YNNKEL (reference sequence). Trimming shortened V by 0 bases and J by 3 bases, and 17 bases separated the two germline ends. This CDR3 region has 17 residues. CDR3 region: CASSQDVSWTGKETQYF. CDR3 in DNA: TGTGCCAGCAGCCAAGATGTTTCATGGACGGGTAAAGAGACCCAGTACTTC.

The CDR3 reads CASSVPRQETQYF. In nucleotides, the CDR3 is TGTGCCAGCAGTGTCCCCCGACAAGAGACCCAGTACTTC. The rearrangement joins TRBV28 to TRBJ2-4; D is unresolved. The end of the DNA is better explained by TRBJ2-5, so the J call may be wrong. This CDR3 is 13 amino acids long. From germline, CDR1 is MDHEN and CDR2 SYDVKM.

The chain uses TRBV4-1 and TRBJ2-7; the match to TRBD2 covers 7 bases. The CDR3 is 18 residues long. Per the germline V gene, CDR1 is MGHRA and CDR2 is YSYEKL. Trimming at V came to 1 base and at J to 1 base, leaving 13 bases not matched to a gene. The CDR3 DNA sequence: TGCGCCAGCAGCCAAGGGCCGTGGGGAGGGGACCTTTCCTACGAGCAGTACTTC. It encodes CASSQGPWGGDLSYEQYF.

This sequence joins TRBV7-9 and TRBJ1-4; D not certain. Deletions cut 4 bases from V and 4 bases from J, with 19 bases between. The CDR3 is 17 residues long. Germline V gene sequence: CDR1 SEHNR, CDR2 FQNEAQ (reference sequence). The CDR3 region has the DNA TGTGCCAGCAGCTCACCAGTCCTGAGGTCGAATAATGAAAAACTGTTTTTT. Translated: CASSSPVLRSNNEKLFF.

This chain links TRBV5-1 with TRBJ2-4; D might be TRBD2 (6 bases). The J call is doubtful: the DNA matches TRBJ2-7 better. The CDR3 has 13 amino acids. From germline, CDR1 is SGHRS and CDR2 YFSETQ. The CDR3 region has the DNA TGCGCCAGCGGGAGGTCCAATCTCTACGAGCAGTACTTC. Amino acid sequence: CASGRSNLYEQYF.

The V and J genes are TRBV29-1 and TRBJ2-5, with D unresolved. The J call is in doubt because the DNA end fits TRBJ2-7 better. CDR1 and CDR2 (germline): SQVTM, ANQGSEA. The CDR3 spans 13 residues. The CDR3, as DNA: TGCAGCGTTAGAATGCGGTATGCCAACGAGCAGTACTTC. Its translation is CSVRMRYANEQYF.

The V and J genes are TRBV6-5 and TRBJ2-2; D is ambiguous. The V and J ends lost 6 bases and 7 bases respectively, with 9 bases between them. From germline, CDR1 is MNHEY and CDR2 SVGAGI. This CDR3 has 12 residues. The CDR3 here is CASRPSVGELFF. The CDR3 coding sequence is TGTGCCAGCAGGCCCTCGGTCGGGGAGCTGTTTTTT.

The chain joins TRBV29-1 to TRBJ1-2; TRBD1 is a possible D gene (5 bases). There are 12 residues in the CDR3. Trimming left V 8 bases short and J 4 bases short, with 14 bases between. Germline V lookup: CDR1 SQVTM, CDR2 ANQGSEA. The CDR3: CSLRQGSYGYTF. The CDR3 bases are TGCAGCCTACGGCAGGGATCCTATGGCTACACCTTC.

This chain connects TRBV18 to TRBJ2-7; 7 positions match TRBD2. CDR1 and CDR2 from the germline V gene are KGHSH and LQKENI. This CDR3 is 14 amino acids long. The junction had 5 bases not matched to a gene; V was cut back by 5 bases and J by 1 base. The CDR3 protein is CASSGLAVSYEQYF. The CDR3, as DNA: TGTGCCAGCTCAGGGCTAGCGGTGTCCTACGAGCAGTACTTC. Variable domain in full (rest from reference TRBV18 and TRBJ2-7): NAGVMQNPRHLVRRRGQEARLRCSPMKGHSHVYWYRQLPEEGLKFMVYLQKENIIDESGMPKERFSAEFPKEGPSILRIQQVVRGDSAAYFCASSGLAVSYEQYFGPGTRLTVT.

This clonotype was seen ten or more times. The chain is built from TRBV4-1 and TRBJ2-7, with 11 bases matching TRBD2. The CDR3 totals 15 residues. CDR1 and CDR2 from the germline V gene are MGHRA and YSYEKL. Germline trimming cut 4 bases from V and 5 bases from J; bases unmatched to any gene: 7. CDR3 bases: TGCGCCAGCAGCCGAATACTAGCGGGAGAACACGAGCAGTACTTC. Protein product: CASSRILAGEHEQYF.